This TCR beta chain was retrieved from a study of cytomegalovirus exposure and HLA in healthy donors. Findings and limits, study-wide: A list of roughly 180 TCR beta chains associated with cytomegalovirus was given. An observed cluster of highly shared sequence variants was recorded as a likely sequencing artifact.

Comments on this clone: Its cognate antigen is unknown.

Per the germline V gene, CDR1 is MNHEY and CDR2 is SMNVEV (reference sequence). The V segment lost 8 bases and the J segment 7 bases; nucleotides outside the gene matches: 8. The CDR3 length is 13 residues. Researchers ran the PCR with 60 Vbeta and 13 Jbeta primers. TCRdb's table, derived via immunoSEQ multiplex PCR, lists solely in-frame clones and lacks some. The data contain more than 90,000 clones, approximately 70% of them singletons. This rearrangement joins TRBV27 to TRBJ1-1; 9 positions agree with TRBD1. The material sequenced was PBMCs. The clonotype originates from a man in his thirties or forties in good health and CMV-seropositive. The CDR3 coding sequence is TGTGCCAGCTTGGGACAGGGATATCTTGAAGCTTTCTTT. The encoded protein is CASLGQGYLEAFF.